The rows below give T cell receptor beta chains drawn from one sample of a study of metastatic and nonmetastatic thyroid tumors. From the PCR reads, TCRdb re-called clones with MiXCR. This table has roughly 20,000 clones, 28% appearing once. Material for sequencing was tumor tissue. Every receptor here comes from a male donor with papillary thyroid cancer or a benign thyroid nodule (not recorded which). Some clones in this sample may be carry-over from other donors' samples. The CDR3 runs from the conserved cysteine through the conserved F or W. The D gene is left open where the match is weak. Size is stated for part of the rows, as once, few or many counts, or as a class when the clone is expanded.

>-|-|TRBJ1-6|TRBV20-1
CSARPRGLRYNSPLHF
TGCAGTGCTAGACCCCGGGGGTTGCGGTATAATTCACCCCTCCACTTT
>-|few|TRBJ1-5|TRBV6-1
CASRDGTHGYQPQHF
TGTGCCAGCAGGGATGGGACACATGGGTATCAGCCCCAGCATTTT
>TRBD2|-|TRBJ2-7|TRBV5-1
CASSPSGMRNEQYF
TGCGCCAGCAGCCCTAGCGGGATGAGGAACGAGCAGTACTTC
>-|many|TRBJ2-7|TRBV28
CASRSAGAGSRDYEQYF
TGTGCCAGCAGATCCGCCGGTGCGGGGAGCAGGGACTACGAGCAGTACTTC
>-|many|TRBJ2-7|TRBV2
CASSVQSYEQYF
TGTGCCAGCAGTGTACAGTCCTACGAGCAGTACTTC
>TRBD1|-|TRBJ1-1|TRBV7-6
CASSLVGQGSEAFF
TGTGCCAGCAGCTTAGTTGGACAGGGGTCCGAAGCTTTCTTT
>-|-|TRBJ1-2|TRBV28
CASSQSSLLTRGYTF
TGTGCCAGCAGCCAATCCAGTCTCCTGACTAGGGGCTACACCTTC
>-|few|TRBJ1-1|TRBV6-1
CASSKGQETEAFF
TGTGCCAGCAGTAAGGGGCAAGAGACTGAAGCTTTCTTT
>-|many|TRBJ1-5|TRBV5-4
CASSSNSGQPQHF
TGTGCCAGCAGCTCGAACTCCGGGCAGCCCCAGCATTTT
>TRBD1|-|TRBJ1-2|TRBV6-5
CASSYAGQGYCYTF
TGTGCCAGCAGTTACGCGGGACAGGGGTATTGCTACACCTTC
>-|-|TRBJ1-1|TRBV18
CASSPAVNTEAFF
TGTGCCAGCTCACCAGCAGTGAACACTGAAGCTTTCTTT
>-|few|TRBJ2-7|TRBV5-5
CASSLVAGTYEQYF
TGTGCCAGCAGCTTGGTAGCAGGTACCTACGAGCAGTACTTC
>-|-|TRBJ2-7|TRBV7-9
CASSQGQWGEQYF
TGTGCCAGCAGCCAGGGGCAGTGGGGCGAGCAGTACTTC
>-|many|TRBJ2-7|TRBV6-5
CASSYSRALREQYF
TGTGCCAGCAGTTACTCTCGGGCTTTGCGCGAGCAGTACTTC
>-|-|TRBJ2-7|TRBV7-3
CASSFSGAGDYEQYF
TGTGCCAGCAGCTTCTCCGGGGCAGGAGACTACGAGCAGTACTTC
>-|many|TRBJ2-7|TRBV7-9
CASSLGVWEQYF
TGTGCCAGCAGCTTAGGGGTATGGGAGCAGTACTTC
>TRBD1|medium-sized|TRBJ1-4|TRBV20-1
CSARRDREHPFAEKLFF
TGCAGTGCGAGAAGGGACAGGGAGCATCCGTTTGCTGAAAAACTGTTTTTT
>-|medium-sized|TRBJ2-7|TRBV7-9
CASSLADDEQYF
TGTGCCAGCAGCTTAGCGGATGACGAGCAGTACTTC
>TRBD1|once|TRBJ1-1|TRBV5-1
CASSLSAGGPNTEAFF
TGCGCCAGCAGCTTGTCGGCAGGGGGCCCGAACACTGAAGCTTTCTTT
>TRBD1|few|TRBJ1-3|TRBV6-2/TRBV6-3
CAGGQGSGNTIYF
TGTGCCGGAGGACAGGGCTCTGGAAACACCATATATTTT
>TRBD1|-|TRBJ1-2|TRBV6-1
CASSPPGQDYGYTF
TGTGCCAGCAGTCCACCGGGACAGGACTATGGCTACACCTTC
>-|few|TRBJ2-7|TRBV2
CASSDTYEQYF
TGTGCCAGCAGCGACACCTACGAGCAGTACTTC
>-|-|TRBJ2-1|TRBV6-1
CASSRPSSYNEQFF
TGTGCCAGCAGTCGACCAAGCTCCTACAATGAGCAGTTCTTC
>TRBD1|-|TRBJ2-3|TRBV28
CASSRFGQGSDTQYF
TGTGCCAGCAGTCGGTTCGGACAGGGTTCAGATACGCAGTATTTT
>-|-|TRBJ1-1|TRBV27
CASTPSWENTEAFF
TGTGCCAGCACCCCCTCCTGGGAGAACACTGAAGCTTTCTTT
>TRBD2|few|TRBJ2-1|TRBV15
CATSRARTSGIYNEQFF
TGTGCCACCAGCAGAGCCAGGACTAGCGGGATCTACAATGAGCAGTTCTTC
>-|-|TRBJ2-1|TRBV19
CASMGYRQQFF
TGTGCCAGTATGGGCTACCGACAGCAGTTCTTC
>-|-|TRBJ1-2|TRBV5-1
CASSPRDYGYTF
TGCGCCAGCAGCCCTCGGGACTATGGCTACACCTTC
>TRBD2|-|TRBJ2-1|TRBV6-1
CASSPGGLPSYNEQFF
TGTGCCAGCAGCCCGGGGGGGCTGCCCTCCTACAATGAGCAGTTCTTC
>-|few|TRBJ1-5|TRBV30
CAWSAPLGEWNNQPQHF
TGTGCCTGGAGCGCCCCCCTGGGGGAGTGGAACAATCAGCCCCAGCATTTT
>TRBD1|few|TRBJ2-7|TRBV28
CASSSPGTGTSYEQYF
TGTGCCAGCAGTTCCCCTGGGACAGGGACGTCCTACGAGCAGTACTTC
>-|many|TRBJ2-3|TRBV7-3
CASSPRDPGTDTQYF
TGTGCCAGCAGCCCTCGGGACCCAGGCACAGATACGCAGTATTTT
>-|medium-sized|TRBJ1-1|TRBV12-5
CASGHQDSTEAFF
TGTGCTAGTGGCCATCAAGATAGCACTGAAGCTTTCTTT
>TRBD2|-|TRBJ2-7|TRBV20-1
CSAPSGTSGYEQYF
TGCAGTGCCCCCTCCGGGACTAGCGGTTACGAGCAGTACTTC
>-|once|TRBJ2-3|TRBV20-1
CSARDSQGYETDTQYF
TGCAGTGCTAGAGATTCGCAGGGTTACGAGACAGATACGCAGTATTTT
>-|-|TRBJ1-1|TRBV5-1
CASSFGLMNTEAFF
TGCGCCAGCAGCTTCGGACTAATGAACACTGAAGCTTTCTTT
>TRBD1|-|TRBJ2-2|TRBV5-1
CASSTGQANTGELFF
TGCGCCAGCAGCACGGGACAGGCGAACACCGGGGAGCTGTTTTTT
>TRBD1|medium-sized|TRBJ2-1|TRBV12-3/TRBV12-4
CASSRDRGFSEQFF
TGTGCCAGCAGTAGGGACAGGGGGTTCAGTGAGCAGTTCTTC
>-|few|TRBJ2-7|TRBV5-1
CASSSDGGRGSEQYF
TGCGCCAGCAGCTCTGACGGGGGCAGGGGAAGCGAGCAGTACTTC
>TRBD1|few|TRBJ2-7|TRBV6-1
CASENRGGEQYF
TGTGCCAGCGAGAACAGGGGTGGCGAGCAGTACTTC
>TRBD2|medium-sized|TRBJ2-7|TRBV10-3
CAASAGGPTEQYF
TGTGCCGCCTCAGCGGGAGGGCCGACCGAGCAGTACTTC
>-|few|TRBJ2-3|TRBV20-1
CSASTVPLNTQYF
TGCAGTGCTAGTACAGTCCCGTTGAATACGCAGTATTTT
>TRBD1|many|TRBJ1-2|TRBV27
CASSLGQAKGYGYTF
TGTGCCAGCAGTCTAGGACAGGCTAAGGGCTATGGCTACACCTTC
>-|few|TRBJ2-3|TRBV6-4
CASSDGGPTDTQYF
TGTGCCAGCAGTGACGGGGGGCCCACAGATACGCAGTATTTT
>TRBD2|few|TRBJ2-3|TRBV11-3
CASSFPGTSSNTQYF
TGTGCCAGCAGCTTTCCGGGGACTAGCTCGAATACGCAGTATTTT
>TRBD1|-|TRBJ1-6|TRBV11-2
CASSLVAGGYSPLHF
TGTGCCAGCAGCTTAGTGGCAGGGGGCTATTCACCCCTCCACTTT
>-|-|TRBJ1-1|TRBV20-1
CSARDLISTEAFF
TGCAGTGCTAGAGACCTGATAAGCACTGAAGCTTTCTTT
>-|once|TRBJ1-2|TRBV30
CAWSVGRLSYGYTF
TGTGCCTGGAGTGTTGGGAGGCTGAGCTATGGCTACACCTTC
>TRBD1|few|TRBJ1-4|TRBV15
CATSIRTGSSEKLFF
TGTGCCACCAGCATTAGGACAGGGAGCAGTGAAAAACTGTTTTTT
>TRBD2|medium-sized|TRBJ2-7|TRBV28
CASSRGTSGTYEQYF
TGTGCCAGCAGTAGGGGGACTAGCGGAACCTACGAGCAGTACTTC
>TRBD2|medium-sized|TRBJ2-7|TRBV28
CASSLAGGLIYEQYF
TGTGCCAGCAGTCTAGCGGGAGGATTAATATACGAGCAGTACTTC
>TRBD2|-|TRBJ2-2|TRBV6-5
CASSFGLAGVGELFF
TGTGCCAGCAGTTTTGGACTAGCGGGAGTAGGGGAGCTGTTTTTT
>-|many|TRBJ1-1|TRBV7-9
CASSTINRNTEAFF
TGTGCCAGCAGCACCATCAACAGGAACACTGAAGCTTTCTTT
>TRBD2|medium-sized|TRBJ2-7|TRBV15
CATSRGRGGSSYEQYF
TGTGCCACCAGCAGAGGTCGGGGGGGAAGCTCCTACGAGCAGTACTTC
>TRBD2|-|TRBJ2-1|TRBV20-1
CSAPPGLAGGDEQFF
TGCAGTGCTCCCCCGGGACTAGCGGGAGGTGATGAGCAGTTCTTC
>-|few|TRBJ1-5|TRBV27
CASSFPAITNQPQHF
TGTGCCAGCAGTTTTCCTGCTATAACAAATCAGCCCCAGCATTTT
>TRBD2|few|TRBJ2-3|TRBV5-1
CASSLLGLAGVTDTQYF
TGCGCCAGCAGCTTGCTGGGACTAGCGGGAGTGACAGATACGCAGTATTTT